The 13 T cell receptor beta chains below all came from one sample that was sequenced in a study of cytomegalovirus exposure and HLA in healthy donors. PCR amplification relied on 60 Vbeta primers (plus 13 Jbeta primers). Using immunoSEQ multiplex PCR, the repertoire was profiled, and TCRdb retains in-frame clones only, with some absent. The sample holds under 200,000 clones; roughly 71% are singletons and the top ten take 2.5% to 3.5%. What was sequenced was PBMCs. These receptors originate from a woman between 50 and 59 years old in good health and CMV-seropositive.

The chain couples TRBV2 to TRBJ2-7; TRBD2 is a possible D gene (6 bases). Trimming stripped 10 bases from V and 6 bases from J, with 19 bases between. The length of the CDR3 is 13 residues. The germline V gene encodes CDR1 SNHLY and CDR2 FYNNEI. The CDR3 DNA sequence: TGTGCCACCTCCAAGGAGGGGCCCATCGAGCAGTACTTC. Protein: CATSKEGPIEQYF.

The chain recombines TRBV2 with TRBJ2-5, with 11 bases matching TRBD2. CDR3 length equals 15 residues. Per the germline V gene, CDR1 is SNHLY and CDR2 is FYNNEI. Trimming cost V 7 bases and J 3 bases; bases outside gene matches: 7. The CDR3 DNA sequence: TGTGCCAGCACCGGGACTAGCGGAAGGGAAGAGACCCAGTACTTC. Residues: CASTGTSGREETQYF.

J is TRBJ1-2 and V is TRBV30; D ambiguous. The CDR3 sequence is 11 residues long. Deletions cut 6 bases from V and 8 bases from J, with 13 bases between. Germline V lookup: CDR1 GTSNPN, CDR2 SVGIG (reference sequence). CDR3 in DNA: TGTGCCTGCAGAAACGTGAGGGGCTACACCTTC. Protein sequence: CACRNVRGYTF.

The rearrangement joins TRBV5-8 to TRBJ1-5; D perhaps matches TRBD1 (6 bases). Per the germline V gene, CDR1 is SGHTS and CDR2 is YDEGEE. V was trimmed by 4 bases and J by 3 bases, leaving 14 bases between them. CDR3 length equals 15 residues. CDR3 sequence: CASSTKDRHNQPQHF. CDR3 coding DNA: TGTGCCAGCAGCACTAAGGACAGACACAATCAGCCCCAGCATTTT.

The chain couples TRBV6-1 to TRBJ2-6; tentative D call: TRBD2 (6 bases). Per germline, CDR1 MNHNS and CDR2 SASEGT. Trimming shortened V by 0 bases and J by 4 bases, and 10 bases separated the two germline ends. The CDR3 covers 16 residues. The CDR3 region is CASSEATGLGANVLTF. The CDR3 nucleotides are TGTGCCAGCAGTGAAGCTACGGGACTGGGGGCCAACGTCCTGACTTTC.

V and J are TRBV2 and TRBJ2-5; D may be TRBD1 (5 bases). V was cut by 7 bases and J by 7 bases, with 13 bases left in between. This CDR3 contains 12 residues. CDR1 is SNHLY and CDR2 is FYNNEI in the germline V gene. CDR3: CASNRIRTTQYF. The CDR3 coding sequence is TGTGCCAGCAACAGGATCCGGACGACCCAGTACTTC.

The DNA for the CDR3 is TGTGCCTGGAGTAATGGGGGGGGCAATCAGCCCCAGCATTTT. As protein: CAWSNGGGNQPQHF. The chain joins TRBV30 to TRBJ1-5; D possibly corresponds to TRBD1 (5 bases). Germline loops: CDR1 GTSNPN, CDR2 SVGIG (reference sequence). Deletions cut 2 bases from V and 2 bases from J, with 10 bases between. The CDR3 length is 14 residues. Full variable domain (missing parts from reference TRBV30 and TRBJ1-5): SQTIHQWPATLVQPVGSPLSLECTVEGTSNPNLYWYRQAAGRGLQLLFYSVGIGQISSEVPQNLSASRPQDRQFILSSKKLLLSDSGFYLCAWSNGGGNQPQHFGDGTRLSIL.

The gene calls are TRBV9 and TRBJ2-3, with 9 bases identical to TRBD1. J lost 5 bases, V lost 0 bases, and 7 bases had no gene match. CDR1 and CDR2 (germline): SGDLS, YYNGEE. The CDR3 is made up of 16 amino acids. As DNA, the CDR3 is TGTGCCAGCAGCGTAGACACAGGGGGCCGTATAGATACGCAGTATTTT. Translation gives CASSVDTGGRIDTQYF.

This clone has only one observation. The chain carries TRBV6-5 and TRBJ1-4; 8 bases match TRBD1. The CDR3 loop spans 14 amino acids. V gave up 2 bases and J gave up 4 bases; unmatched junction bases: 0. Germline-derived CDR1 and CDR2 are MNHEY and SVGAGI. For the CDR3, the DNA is TGTGCCAGCAGTTACGGACAGGGTAATGAAAAACTGTTTTTT. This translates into CASSYGQGNEKLFF.

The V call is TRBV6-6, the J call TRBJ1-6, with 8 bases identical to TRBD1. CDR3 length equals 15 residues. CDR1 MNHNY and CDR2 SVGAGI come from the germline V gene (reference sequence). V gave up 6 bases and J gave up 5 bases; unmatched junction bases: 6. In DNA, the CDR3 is TGTGCCAGCAGCCCACCGGGACAGGATAATTCACCCCTCCACTTT. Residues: CASSPPGQDNSPLHF.

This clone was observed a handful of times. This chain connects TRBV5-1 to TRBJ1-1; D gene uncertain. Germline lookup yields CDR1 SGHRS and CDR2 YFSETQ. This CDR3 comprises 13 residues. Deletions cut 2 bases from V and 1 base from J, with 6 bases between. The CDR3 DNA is TGCGCCAGCAGCTTCTCTACGAACACTGAAGCTTTCTTT. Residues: CASSFSTNTEAFF.

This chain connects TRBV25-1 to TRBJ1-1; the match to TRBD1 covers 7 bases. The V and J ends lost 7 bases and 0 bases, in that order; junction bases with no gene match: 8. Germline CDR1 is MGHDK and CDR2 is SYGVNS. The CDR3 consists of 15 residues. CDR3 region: CASTKSGGMNTEAFF. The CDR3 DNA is TGTGCCAGCACCAAATCAGGGGGGATGAACACTGAAGCTTTCTTT.

The CDR3 nucleotides are TGTGCCAGCAGCTCCATCCGGGGACAGGGACATGAGCAGTTCTTC. It codes for CASSSIRGQGHEQFF. V and J are TRBV7-2 and TRBJ2-1, with TRBD1 matching 9 bases. V trimming: 4 bases; J trimming: 8 bases; junction bases outside the gene matches: 9. Per the germline V gene, CDR1 is SGHTA and CDR2 is FQGNSA. This CDR3 region has 15 residues.